Following are 3 T cell receptor beta chains from one sample sequenced in a study of cytomegalovirus exposure and HLA in healthy donors. The PCR ran on 60 Vbeta and 13 Jbeta primers. Sequencing was performed with immunoSEQ multiplex PCR; in TCRdb, only in-frame clones are kept and a portion is missing. The sample has 60,000 to 90,000 clones; about two thirds are singletons. The specimen sequenced was PBMCs. These receptors all stem from a woman aged 50 to 60 in good health and CMV-seropositive.

The sample holds one count of this clone. V gene TRBV30 combines with J gene TRBJ1-2; TRBD1 matches 7 bases. Losses at the gene ends were 0 bases for V and 4 bases for J; bases not matched to a gene: 5. This CDR3 is 14 amino acids long. Germline CDR1 and CDR2: GTSNPN and SVGIG (reference sequence). The DNA for the CDR3 is TGTGCCTGGAGTGTAGGGGGCGCGAGCTATGGCTACACCTTC. Translation gives CAWSVGGASYGYTF.

This chain joins TRBV10-3 and TRBJ2-3; a possible D gene is TRBD1 (5 bases). V lost 10 bases to trimming and J lost 0 bases, with 11 bases between them. From germline, CDR1 is ENHRY and CDR2 SYGVKD. The CDR3 runs to 13 residues. This CDR3 reads CASGQFSTDTQYF. The CDR3 coding sequence is TGTGCCAGCGGACAATTTAGCACAGATACGCAGTATTTT.

This clone was seen a few times. The rearrangement links TRBV28 to TRBJ1-5, with 7 positions matching TRBD1. The CDR3 is 16 amino acids. V was pared by 5 bases and J by 5 bases, with 12 bases of the junction left unmatched. From germline, CDR1 is MDHEN and CDR2 SYDVKM. The CDR3, as DNA: TGTGCCAGCAGTCCCCAGACAGGGCGCTCCCATCAGCCCCAGCATTTT. Protein: CASSPQTGRSHQPQHF.